The T cell receptor (beta chain) under discussion was sequenced for a study of radiotherapy plus CTLA-4 blockade in lung cancer. Study-level points and caveats: Interferon-beta and early blood T cell clone dynamics reportedly predicted response best. Subsequent to radiotherapy plus ipilimumab, tumor-derived TCR clones underwent expansion in blood.

Focal radiation and CTLA-4 blockade (ipilimumab) were tested in chemo-refractory metastatic non-small-cell lung cancer patients. CDR3 size: 14 residues. Trimming removed 3 bases from V and 1 base from J, with 9 bases in between. The germline gives CDR1 LNHDA, CDR2 SQIVND (reference sequence). Using immunoSEQ multiplex PCR, the repertoire was profiled, and TCRdb retains in-frame clones only, with some absent. The sample shows 40,000 to 45,000 clones, roughly 67% of them seen only once. Of note for this clone: No antigen is known for it.

The specimen comprised peripheral blood, sampled from a patient treated with radiotherapy plus ipilimumab. The chain has TRBV19 and TRBJ1-1; D is unresolved. This clonotype was obtained from a human donor with non-small cell lung cancer who had a partial response to radiotherapy plus ipilimumab. Written as DNA, the CDR3 is TGTGCCAGTAGTATTGGTGGGCAGAACACTGAAGCTTTCTTT. Residues: CASSIGGQNTEAFF.